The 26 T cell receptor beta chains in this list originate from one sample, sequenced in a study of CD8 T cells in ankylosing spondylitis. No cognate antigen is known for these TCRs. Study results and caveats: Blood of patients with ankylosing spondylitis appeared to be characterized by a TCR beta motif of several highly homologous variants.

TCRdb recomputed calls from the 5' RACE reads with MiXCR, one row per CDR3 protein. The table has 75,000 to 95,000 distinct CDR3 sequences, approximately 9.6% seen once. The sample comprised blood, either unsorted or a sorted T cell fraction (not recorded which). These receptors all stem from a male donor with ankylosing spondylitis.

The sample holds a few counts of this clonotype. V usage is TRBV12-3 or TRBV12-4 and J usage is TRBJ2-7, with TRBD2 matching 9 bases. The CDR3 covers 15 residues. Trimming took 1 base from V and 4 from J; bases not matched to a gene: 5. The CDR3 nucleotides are TGTGCCAGCAGTTTAGATGCTAGCGGGGTATACGAGCAGTACGTC. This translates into CASSLDASGVYEQYV.

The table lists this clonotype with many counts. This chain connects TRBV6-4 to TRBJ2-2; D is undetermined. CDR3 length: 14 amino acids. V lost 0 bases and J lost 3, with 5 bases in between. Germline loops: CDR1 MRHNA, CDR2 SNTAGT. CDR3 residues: CASSDSFYTGELFF. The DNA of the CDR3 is TGTGCCAGCAGTGACTCCTTCTACACCGGGGAGCTGTTTTTT.

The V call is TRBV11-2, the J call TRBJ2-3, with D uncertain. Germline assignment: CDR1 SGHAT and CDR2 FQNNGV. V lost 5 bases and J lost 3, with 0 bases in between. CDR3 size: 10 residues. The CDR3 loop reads CASSTDTQYF. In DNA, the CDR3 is TGTGCCAGCAGCACAGATACGCAGTATTTT.

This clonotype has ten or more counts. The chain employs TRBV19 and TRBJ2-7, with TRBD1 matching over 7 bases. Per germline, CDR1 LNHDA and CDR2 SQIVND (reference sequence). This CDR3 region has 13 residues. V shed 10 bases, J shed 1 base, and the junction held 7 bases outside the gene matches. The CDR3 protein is CANKRGQSYEQYF. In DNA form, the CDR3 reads TGTGCCAACAAAAGGGGACAGTCCTACGAGCAGTACTTC.

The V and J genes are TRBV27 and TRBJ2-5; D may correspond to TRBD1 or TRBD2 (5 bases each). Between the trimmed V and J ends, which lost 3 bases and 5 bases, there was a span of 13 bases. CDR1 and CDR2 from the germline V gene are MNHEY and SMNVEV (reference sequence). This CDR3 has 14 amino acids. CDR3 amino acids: CASSFSGALETQYF. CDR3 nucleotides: TGTGCCAGCAGTTTTTCCGGGGCCTTGGAGACCCAGTACTTC.

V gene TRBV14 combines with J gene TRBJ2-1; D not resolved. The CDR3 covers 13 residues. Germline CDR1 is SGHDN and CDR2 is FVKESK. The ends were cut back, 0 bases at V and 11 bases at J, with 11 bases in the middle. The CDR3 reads CASSQDSQSKQFF. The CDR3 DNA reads TGTGCCAGCAGCCAAGATAGCCAGTCGAAGCAGTTCTTC.

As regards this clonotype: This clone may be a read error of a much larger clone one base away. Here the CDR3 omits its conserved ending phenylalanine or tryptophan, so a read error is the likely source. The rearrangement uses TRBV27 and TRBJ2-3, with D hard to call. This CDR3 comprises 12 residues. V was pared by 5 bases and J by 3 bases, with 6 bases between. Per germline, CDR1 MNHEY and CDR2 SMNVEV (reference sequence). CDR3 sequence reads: CASSVGTDTQYL. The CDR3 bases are TGTGCCAGCAGTGTCGGTACAGATACGCAGTATCTT.

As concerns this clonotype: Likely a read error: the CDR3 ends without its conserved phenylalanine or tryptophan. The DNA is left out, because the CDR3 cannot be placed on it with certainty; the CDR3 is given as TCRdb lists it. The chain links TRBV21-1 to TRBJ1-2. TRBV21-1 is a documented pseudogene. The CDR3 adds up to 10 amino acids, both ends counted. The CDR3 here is CASSIRMPLR.

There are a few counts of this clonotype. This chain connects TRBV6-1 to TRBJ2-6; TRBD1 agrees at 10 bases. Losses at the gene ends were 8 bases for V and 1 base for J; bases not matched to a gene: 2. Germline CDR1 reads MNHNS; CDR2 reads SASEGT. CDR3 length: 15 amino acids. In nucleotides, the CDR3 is TGTGCCAGCGGGACAGGGGATTCTGGGGCCAACGTCCTGACTTTC. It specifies CASGTGDSGANVLTF.

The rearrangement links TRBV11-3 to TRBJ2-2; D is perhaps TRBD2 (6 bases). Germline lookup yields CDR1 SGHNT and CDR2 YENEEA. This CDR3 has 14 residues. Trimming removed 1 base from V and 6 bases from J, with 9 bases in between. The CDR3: CASSLAGGSGELFF. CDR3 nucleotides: TGTGCCAGCAGCTTAGCCGGGGGTTCCGGGGAGCTGTTTTTT.

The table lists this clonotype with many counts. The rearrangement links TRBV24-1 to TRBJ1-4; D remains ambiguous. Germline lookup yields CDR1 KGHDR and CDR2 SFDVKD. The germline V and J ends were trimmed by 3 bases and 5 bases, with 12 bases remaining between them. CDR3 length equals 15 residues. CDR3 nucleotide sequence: TGTGCCACCAGTGATCCCGGAGAGGAGAATGAAAAACTGTTTTTT. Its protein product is CATSDPGEENEKLFF.

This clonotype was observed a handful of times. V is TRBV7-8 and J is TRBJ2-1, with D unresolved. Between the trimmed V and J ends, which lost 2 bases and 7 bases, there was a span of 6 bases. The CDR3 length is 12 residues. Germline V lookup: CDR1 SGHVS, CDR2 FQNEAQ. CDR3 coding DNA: TGTGCCAGCAGCTTAAGGTGGAATGAGCAGTTCTTC. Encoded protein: CASSLRWNEQFF.

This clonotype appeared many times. In DNA form, the CDR3 reads TGCAGCGTTGAACACCGCTACGAGCAGTACTTC. Protein product: CSVEHRYEQYF. The rearrangement uses TRBV29-1 and TRBJ2-7; D is uncertain. CDR1 is SQVTM, CDR2 ANQGSEA, per germline. This CDR3 contains 11 residues. The germline V and J ends were trimmed by 2 bases and 3 bases, with 5 bases remaining between them.

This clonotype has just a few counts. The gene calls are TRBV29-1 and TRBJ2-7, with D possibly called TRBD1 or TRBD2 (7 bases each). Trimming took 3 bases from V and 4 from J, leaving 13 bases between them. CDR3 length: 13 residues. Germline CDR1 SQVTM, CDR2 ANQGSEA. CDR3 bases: TGCAGCGTTGAGGGAGGGGGCGGGTACGAGCAGTACTTC. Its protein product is CSVEGGGGYEQYF.

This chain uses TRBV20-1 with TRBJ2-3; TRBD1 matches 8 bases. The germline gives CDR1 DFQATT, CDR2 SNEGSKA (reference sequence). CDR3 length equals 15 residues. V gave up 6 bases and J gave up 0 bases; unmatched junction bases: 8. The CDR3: CSAKYRDRSTDTQYF. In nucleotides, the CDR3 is TGCAGTGCCAAGTACCGGGACAGGAGCACAGATACGCAGTATTTT.

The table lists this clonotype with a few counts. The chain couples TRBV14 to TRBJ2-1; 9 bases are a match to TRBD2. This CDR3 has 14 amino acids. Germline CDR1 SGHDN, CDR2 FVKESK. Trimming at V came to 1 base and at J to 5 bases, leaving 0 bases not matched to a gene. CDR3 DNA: TGTGCCAGCAGCCAAGGACTAGCGGACAATGAGCAGTTCTTC. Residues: CASSQGLADNEQFF.

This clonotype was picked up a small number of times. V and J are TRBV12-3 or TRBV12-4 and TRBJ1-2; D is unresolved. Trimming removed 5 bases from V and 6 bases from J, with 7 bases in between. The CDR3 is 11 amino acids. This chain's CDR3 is CASSRDDGYTF. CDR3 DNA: TGTGCCAGCAGTCGAGACGATGGCTACACCTTC.

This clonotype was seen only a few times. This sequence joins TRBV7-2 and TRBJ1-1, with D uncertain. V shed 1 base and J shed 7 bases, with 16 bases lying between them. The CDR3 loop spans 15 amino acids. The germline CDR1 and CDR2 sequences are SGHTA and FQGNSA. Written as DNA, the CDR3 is TGTGCCAGCAGCTTAGTCACCCTACGAAACGGTGAAGCTTTCTTT. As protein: CASSLVTLRNGEAFF.

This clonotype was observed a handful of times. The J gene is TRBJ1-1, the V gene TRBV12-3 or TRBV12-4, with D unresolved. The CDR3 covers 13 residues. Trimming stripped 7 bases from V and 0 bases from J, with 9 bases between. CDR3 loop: CASTLHVNTEAFF. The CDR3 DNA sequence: TGTGCCAGCACCTTACACGTGAACACTGAAGCTTTCTTT.

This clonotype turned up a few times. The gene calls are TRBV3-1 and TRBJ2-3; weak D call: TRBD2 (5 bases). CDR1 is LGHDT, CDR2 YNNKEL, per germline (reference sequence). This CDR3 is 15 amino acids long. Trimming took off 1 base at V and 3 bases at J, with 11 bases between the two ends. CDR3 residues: CASSQAGGLTDTQYF. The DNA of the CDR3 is TGTGCCAGCAGCCAAGCTGGCGGGTTGACAGATACGCAGTATTTT.

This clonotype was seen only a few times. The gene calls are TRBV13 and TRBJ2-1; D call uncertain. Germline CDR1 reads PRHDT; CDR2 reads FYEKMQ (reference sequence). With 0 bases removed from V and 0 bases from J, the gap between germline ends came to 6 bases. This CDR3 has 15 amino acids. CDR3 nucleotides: TGTGCCAGCAGCTTAGGGGACCACTCCTACAATGAGCAGTTCTTC. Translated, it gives CASSLGDHSYNEQFF.

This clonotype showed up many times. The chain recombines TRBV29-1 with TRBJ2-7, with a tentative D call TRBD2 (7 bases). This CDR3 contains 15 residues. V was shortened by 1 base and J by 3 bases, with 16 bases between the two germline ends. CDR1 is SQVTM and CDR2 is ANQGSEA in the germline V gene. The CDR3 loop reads CSVEGGGHMNYEQYF. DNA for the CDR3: TGCAGCGTTGAAGGGGGGGGCCACATGAACTACGAGCAGTACTTC.

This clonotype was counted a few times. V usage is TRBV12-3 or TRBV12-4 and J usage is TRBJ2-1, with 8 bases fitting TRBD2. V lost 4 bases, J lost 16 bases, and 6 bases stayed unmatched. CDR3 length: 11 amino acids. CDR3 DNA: TGTGCCAGCAGTTCGGGACTAGGGCACTTCTTC. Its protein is CASSSGLGHFF.

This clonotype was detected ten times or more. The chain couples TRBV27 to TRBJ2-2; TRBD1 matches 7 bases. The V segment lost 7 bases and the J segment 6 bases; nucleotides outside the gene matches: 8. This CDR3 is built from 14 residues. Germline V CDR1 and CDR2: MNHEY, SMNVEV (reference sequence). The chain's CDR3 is CASIKTGSAGELFF. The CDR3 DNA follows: TGTGCCAGCATCAAGACAGGGTCAGCCGGGGAGCTGTTTTTT.

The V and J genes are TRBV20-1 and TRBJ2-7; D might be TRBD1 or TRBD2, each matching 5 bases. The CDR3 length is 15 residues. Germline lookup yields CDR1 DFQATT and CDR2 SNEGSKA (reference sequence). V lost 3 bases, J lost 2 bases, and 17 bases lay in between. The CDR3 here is CSARATGTDTYEQYF. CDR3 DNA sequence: TGCAGTGCTAGGGCAACCGGGACGGACACCTACGAGCAGTACTTC.

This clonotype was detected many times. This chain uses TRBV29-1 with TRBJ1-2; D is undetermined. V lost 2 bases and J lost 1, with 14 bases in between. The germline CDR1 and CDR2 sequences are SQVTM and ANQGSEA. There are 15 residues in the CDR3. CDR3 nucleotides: TGCAGCGTTGAATTTTGGGCAGAGGATAACTATGGCTACACCTTC. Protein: CSVEFWAEDNYGYTF.